The 4 T cell receptor beta chains below come from one sample, sequenced in a study of cytomegalovirus exposure and HLA in healthy donors. It was with 60 Vbeta and 13 Jbeta primers that the PCR ran. Using immunoSEQ multiplex PCR, the repertoire was profiled, and TCRdb retains in-frame clones only, with some absent. This table holds about 260,000 clones, about 75% found once. The specimen sequenced was PBMCs. The receptors originated from a female donor in good health and CMV-seronegative.

Of note for this clone: The sample carries other DNA sequences with the same CDR3. The chain combines TRBV7-9 with TRBJ2-2; 7 bases are shared with TRBD1. The germline CDR1 and CDR2 sequences are SEHNR and FQNEAQ (reference sequence). The CDR3 loop spans 16 amino acids. The junction had 4 bases not matched to a gene; V was cut back by 2 bases and J by 1 base. The CDR3 region has the DNA TGTGCCAGCAGCTTATTGCGGACAGGGAACACCGGGGAGCTGTTTTTT. Protein: CASSLLRTGNTGELFF. Full variable domain (remainder filled in from reference TRBV7-9 and TRBJ2-2): DTGVSQNPRHKITKRGQNVTFRCDPISEHNRLYWYRQTLGQGPEFLTYFQNEAQLEKSRLLSDRFSAERPKGSFSTLEIQRTEQGDSAMYLCASSLLRTGNTGELFFGEGSRLTVL.

The chain uses TRBV30 and TRBJ1-1, with 12 bases matching TRBD1. Trimming took 1 base from V and 4 from J; bases not matched to a gene: 7. CDR1 GTSNPN and CDR2 SVGIG come from the germline V gene (reference sequence). The CDR3 has 16 amino acids. This CDR3 is CAWSDGTGGVSTEAFF. In DNA, the CDR3 is TGTGCCTGGAGTGACGGGACAGGGGGCGTCTCCACTGAAGCTTTCTTT. The full variable domain, rest sourced from reference TRBV30 and TRBJ1-1, is SQTIHQWPATLVQPVGSPLSLECTVEGTSNPNLYWYRQAAGRGLQLLFYSVGIGQISSEVPQNLSASRPQDRQFILSSKKLLLSDSGFYLCAWSDGTGGVSTEAFFGQGTRLTVV.

This clone has only a few counts. The chain uses TRBV28 and TRBJ2-7, with 8 bases matching TRBD2. V shed 5 bases and J 2 bases; nucleotides not matched to a gene: 11. The germline V gene has CDR1 MDHEN and CDR2 SYDVKM. The CDR3 runs to 16 residues. The DNA for the CDR3 is TGTGCCAGCAGTCCGGGGGGGACCGGAGGGACCTACGAGCAGTACTTC. Its translation: CASSPGGTGGTYEQYF.

The CDR3 coding sequence is TGTGCCAGCAGTCCCACTAGCACAGATACGCAGTATTTT. Encoded protein: CASSPTSTDTQYF. The genes are TRBV27 and TRBJ2-3, with D unclear. Germline V lookup: CDR1 MNHEY, CDR2 SMNVEV (reference sequence). Trimming took 5 bases from V and 0 from J, leaving 6 bases between them. The CDR3 spans 13 residues.